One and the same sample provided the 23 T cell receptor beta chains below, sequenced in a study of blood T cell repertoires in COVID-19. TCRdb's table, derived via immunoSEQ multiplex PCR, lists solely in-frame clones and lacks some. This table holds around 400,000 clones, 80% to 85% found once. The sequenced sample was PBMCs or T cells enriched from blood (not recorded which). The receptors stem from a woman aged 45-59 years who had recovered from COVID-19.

This CDR3 is CASSQLAGVDNEQFF. CDR3 coding DNA: TGCGCCAGCAGCCAACTAGCGGGGGTTGACAATGAGCAGTTCTTC. The V call is TRBV5-1, the J call TRBJ2-1; 11 nucleotides match TRBD2. The CDR3 loop spans 15 amino acids. Germline V gene data show CDR1 as SGHRS and CDR2 as YFSETQ. J was trimmed by 5 bases and V by 4 bases; bases with no gene match: 5.

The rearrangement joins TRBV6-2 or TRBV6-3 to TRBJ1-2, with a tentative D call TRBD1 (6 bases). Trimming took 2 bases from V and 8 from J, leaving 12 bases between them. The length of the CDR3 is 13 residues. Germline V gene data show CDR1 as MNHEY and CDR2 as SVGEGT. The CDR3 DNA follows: TGTGCCAGCAGTTACCTACAGGGCCAGGGCTACACCTTC. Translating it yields CASSYLQGQGYTF.

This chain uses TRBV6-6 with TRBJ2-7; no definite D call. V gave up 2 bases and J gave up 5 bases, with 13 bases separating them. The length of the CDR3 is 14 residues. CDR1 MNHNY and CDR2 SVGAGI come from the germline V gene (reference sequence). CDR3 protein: CASSYGSNQDEQYF. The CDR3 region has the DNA TGTGCCAGCAGTTACGGCTCCAATCAGGACGAGCAGTACTTC.

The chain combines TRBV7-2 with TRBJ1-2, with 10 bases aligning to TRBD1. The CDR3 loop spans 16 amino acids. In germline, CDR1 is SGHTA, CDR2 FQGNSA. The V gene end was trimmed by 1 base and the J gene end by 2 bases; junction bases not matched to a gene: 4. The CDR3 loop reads CASSLGQGARNYGYTF. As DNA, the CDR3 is TGTGCCAGCAGCTTAGGACAGGGGGCACGGAACTATGGCTACACCTTC.

CDR3 in amino acids: CASSRTGRGNTIYF. CDR3 sequence (DNA): TGTGCCAGCAGCCGGACAGGCAGAGGAAACACCATATATTTT. This chain uses TRBV7-9 with TRBJ1-3; 7 bases agree with TRBD1. The trim removed 5 bases at V and 4 bases at J, leaving 5 bases unmatched. This CDR3 has 14 amino acids. Germline CDR1 is SEHNR and CDR2 is FQNEAQ (reference sequence).

The CDR3 is CASSRTGSYGYTF. CDR3 sequence (DNA): TGTGCCAGCAGTCGAACAGGGAGCTATGGCTACACCTTC. The V call is TRBV6-5, the J call TRBJ1-2; D is possibly TRBD1 (6 bases). Germline CDR1 reads MNHEY; CDR2 reads SVGAGI. The germline V and J ends were trimmed by 5 bases and 4 bases, with 11 bases remaining between them. The CDR3 extends over 13 amino acids.

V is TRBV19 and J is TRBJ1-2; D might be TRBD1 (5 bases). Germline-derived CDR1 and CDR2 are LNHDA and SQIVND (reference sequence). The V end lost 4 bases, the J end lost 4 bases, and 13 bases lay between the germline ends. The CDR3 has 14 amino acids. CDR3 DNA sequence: TGTGCCAGTAGTAGGCGGGACTGGGCCTATGGCTACACCTTC. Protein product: CASSRRDWAYGYTF.

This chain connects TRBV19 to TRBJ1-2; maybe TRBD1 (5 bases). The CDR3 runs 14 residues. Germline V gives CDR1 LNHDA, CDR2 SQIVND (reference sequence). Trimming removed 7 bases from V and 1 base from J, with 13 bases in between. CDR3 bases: TGTGCCAGTACCACGGACACTTTTAACTATGGCTACACCTTC. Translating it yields CASTTDTFNYGYTF.

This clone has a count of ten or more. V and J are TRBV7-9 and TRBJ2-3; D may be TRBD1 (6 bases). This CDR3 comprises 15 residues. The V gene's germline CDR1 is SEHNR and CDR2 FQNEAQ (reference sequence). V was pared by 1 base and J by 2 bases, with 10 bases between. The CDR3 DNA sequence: TGTGCCAGCAGCTTAGGGTCAGGGGTCACAGATACGCAGTATTTT. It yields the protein CASSLGSGVTDTQYF.

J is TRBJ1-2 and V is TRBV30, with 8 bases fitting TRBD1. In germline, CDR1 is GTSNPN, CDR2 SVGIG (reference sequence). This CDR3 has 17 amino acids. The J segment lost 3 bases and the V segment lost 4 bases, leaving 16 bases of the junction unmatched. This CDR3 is CAWNAGIGQGRDYGYTF. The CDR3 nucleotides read TGTGCCTGGAATGCCGGGATTGGACAGGGTAGGGACTATGGCTACACCTTC.

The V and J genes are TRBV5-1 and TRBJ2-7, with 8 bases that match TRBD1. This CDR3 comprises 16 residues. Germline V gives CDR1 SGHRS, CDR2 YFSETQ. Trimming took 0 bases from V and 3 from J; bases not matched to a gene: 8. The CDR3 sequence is CASSLAFGTGGYEQYF. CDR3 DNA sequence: TGCGCCAGCAGCTTGGCCTTTGGTACAGGGGGCTACGAGCAGTACTTC. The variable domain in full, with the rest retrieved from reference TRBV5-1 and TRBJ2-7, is KAGVTQTPRYLIKTRGQQVTLSCSPISGHRSVSWYQQTPGQGLQFLFEYFSETQRNKGNFPGRFSGRQFSNSRSEMNVSTLELGDSALYLCASSLAFGTGGYEQYFGPGTRLTVT.

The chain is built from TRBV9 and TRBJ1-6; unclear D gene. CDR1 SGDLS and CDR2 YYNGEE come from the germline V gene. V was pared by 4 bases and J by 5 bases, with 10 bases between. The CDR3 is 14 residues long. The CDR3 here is CASSPVMDNSPLHF. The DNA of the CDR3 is TGTGCCAGCAGCCCAGTGATGGATAATTCACCCCTCCACTTT. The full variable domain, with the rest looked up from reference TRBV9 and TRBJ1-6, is DSGVTQTPKHLITATGQRVTLRCSPRSGDLSVYWYQQSLDQGLQFLIQYYNGEERAKGNILERFSAQQFPDLHSELNLSSLELGDSALYFCASSPVMDNSPLHFGNGTRLTVT.

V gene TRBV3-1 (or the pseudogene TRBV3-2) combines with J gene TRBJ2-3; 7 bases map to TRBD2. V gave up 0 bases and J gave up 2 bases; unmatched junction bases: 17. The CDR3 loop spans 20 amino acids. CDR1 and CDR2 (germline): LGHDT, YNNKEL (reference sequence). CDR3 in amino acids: CASSQDRASGHQPHTDTQYF. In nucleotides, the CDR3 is TGTGCCAGCAGCCAAGACCGGGCTAGCGGACACCAACCCCACACAGATACGCAGTATTTT.

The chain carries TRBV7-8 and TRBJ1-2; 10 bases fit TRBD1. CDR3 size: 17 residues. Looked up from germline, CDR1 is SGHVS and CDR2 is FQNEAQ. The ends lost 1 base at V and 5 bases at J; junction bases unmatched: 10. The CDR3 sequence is CASSLGLSGTGVYGYTF. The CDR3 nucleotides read TGTGCCAGCAGCTTAGGTCTATCCGGGACAGGGGTTTATGGCTACACCTTC. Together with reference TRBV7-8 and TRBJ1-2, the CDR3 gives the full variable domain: GAGVSQSPRYKVAKRGQDVALRCDPISGHVSLFWYQQALGQGPEFLTYFQNEAQLDKSGLPSDRFFAERPEGSVSTLKIQRTQQEDSAVYLCASSLGLSGTGVYGYTFGSGTRLTVV.

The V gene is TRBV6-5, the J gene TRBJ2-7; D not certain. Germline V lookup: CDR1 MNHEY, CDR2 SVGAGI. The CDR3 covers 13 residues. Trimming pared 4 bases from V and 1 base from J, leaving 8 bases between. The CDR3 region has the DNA TGTGCCAGCAGTTCCCCTATTTCCTACGAGCAGTACTTC. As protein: CASSSPISYEQYF.

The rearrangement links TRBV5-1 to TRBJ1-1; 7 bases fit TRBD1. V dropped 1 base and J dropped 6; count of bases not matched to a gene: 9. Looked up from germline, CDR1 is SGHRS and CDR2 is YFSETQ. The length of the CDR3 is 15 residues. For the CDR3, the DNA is TGCGCCAGCAGCTTGAGAACAGGGGCTAACGCTGAAGCTTTCTTT. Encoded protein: CASSLRTGANAEAFF.

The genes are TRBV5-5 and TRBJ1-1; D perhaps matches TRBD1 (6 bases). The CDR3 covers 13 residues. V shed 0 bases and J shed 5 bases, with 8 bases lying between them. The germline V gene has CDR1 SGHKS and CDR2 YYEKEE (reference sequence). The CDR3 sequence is CASSLGGGTEAFF. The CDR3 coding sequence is TGTGCCAGCAGCTTGGGAGGGGGAACTGAAGCTTTCTTT.

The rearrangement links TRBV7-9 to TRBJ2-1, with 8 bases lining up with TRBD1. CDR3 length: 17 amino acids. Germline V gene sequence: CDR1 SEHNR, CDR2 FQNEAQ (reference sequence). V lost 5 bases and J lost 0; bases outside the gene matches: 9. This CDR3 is CASSNTRTGSSYNEQFF. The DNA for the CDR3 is TGTGCCAGCAGCAACACCCGGACAGGGAGCTCCTACAATGAGCAGTTCTTC.

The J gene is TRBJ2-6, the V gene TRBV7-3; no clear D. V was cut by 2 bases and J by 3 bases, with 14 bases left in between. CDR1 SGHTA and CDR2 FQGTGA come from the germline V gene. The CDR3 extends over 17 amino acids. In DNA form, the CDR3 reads TGTGCCAGCAGCTTATATCGGATGGAGCGTGGGGCCAACGTCCTGACTTTC. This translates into CASSLYRMERGANVLTF.

CDR3 in DNA: TGTGCCAGCAGGGTGGCGGGGACGGCTGGAAACACCATATATTTT. Amino acid sequence: CASRVAGTAGNTIYF. The rearrangement joins TRBV27 to TRBJ1-3; a weak D match, TRBD1 (5 bases). V was shortened by 6 bases and J by 2 bases, with 14 bases between the two germline ends. The V gene's germline CDR1 is MNHEY and CDR2 SMNVEV (reference sequence). The CDR3 runs 15 residues.

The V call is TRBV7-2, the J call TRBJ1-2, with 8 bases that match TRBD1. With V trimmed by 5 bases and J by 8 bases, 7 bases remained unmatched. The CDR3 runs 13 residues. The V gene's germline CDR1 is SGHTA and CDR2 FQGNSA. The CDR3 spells CASSPQGARGYTF. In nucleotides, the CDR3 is TGTGCCAGCAGCCCTCAGGGGGCGCGGGGCTACACCTTC.

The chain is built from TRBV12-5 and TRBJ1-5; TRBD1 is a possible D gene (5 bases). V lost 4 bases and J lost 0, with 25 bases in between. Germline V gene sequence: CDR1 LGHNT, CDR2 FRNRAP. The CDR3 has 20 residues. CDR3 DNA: TGTGCTAGTGGTTCCCTCGGCGACAGCCGAAACACCTATAGCAATCAGCCCCAGCATTTT. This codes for CASGSLGDSRNTYSNQPQHF.

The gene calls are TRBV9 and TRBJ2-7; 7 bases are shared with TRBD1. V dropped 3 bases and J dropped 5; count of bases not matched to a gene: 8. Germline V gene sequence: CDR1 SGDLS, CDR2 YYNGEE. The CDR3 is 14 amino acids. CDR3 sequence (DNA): TGTGCCAGCAGCGCCCGACAGGGTAGCGACGAGCAGTACTTC. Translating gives CASSARQGSDEQYF.